A selection of T cell receptor beta chains follows, all from one sample in a study of CXCR3-negative and CXCR3-positive naive CD8 T cells. Following a re-call of the 5' RACE reads, TCRdb has one entry per CDR3 protein and lacks DNA. The repertoire table contains some 130,000 distinct CDR3 sequences. Source material: naive CXCR3- CD8+ T cells from blood. The origin of the receptors is a human donor in good health. Some clones in this sample may be carry-over from other donors' samples. The CDR3 runs from the conserved cysteine through the conserved F or W.

j_call: TRBJ1-1
v_call: TRBV4-1
cdr3_aa: CASSQDPTGQGRTEAFF

j_call: TRBJ2-5
v_call: TRBV18
cdr3_aa: CASSRNFPRAVRAEETQYF

j_call: TRBJ1-2
v_call: TRBV12-3/TRBV12-4
cdr3_aa: CASSWTGGYGYTF

j_call: TRBJ2-2
v_call: TRBV29-1
cdr3_aa: CSVVVDWPSAGELFF

j_call: TRBJ1-1
v_call: TRBV12-3/TRBV12-4
cdr3_aa: CASSPPPVNQNTEAFF

j_call: TRBJ2-1
v_call: TRBV19
cdr3_aa: CASSIGVGLAEENEQFF

j_call: TRBJ2-1
v_call: TRBV6-2/TRBV6-3
cdr3_aa: CASSYSLGESSYNEQFF

j_call: TRBJ2-2
v_call: TRBV24-1
cdr3_aa: CATSSVGELFF

j_call: TRBJ2-1
v_call: TRBV24-1
cdr3_aa: CATSDNFLSSYNEQFF

j_call: TRBJ2-5
v_call: TRBV29-1
cdr3_aa: CSVADRVETQYF

j_call: TRBJ1-2
v_call: TRBV21-1
cdr3_aa: CASRGQGTDGYTF

j_call: TRBJ1-2
v_call: TRBV29-1
cdr3_aa: CSVGADYGYTF

j_call: TRBJ1-5
v_call: TRBV7-2
cdr3_aa: CASSPPGRSNQPQHF

j_call: TRBJ2-1
v_call: TRBV7-9
cdr3_aa: CANREVPYNEQFF

j_call: TRBJ1-6
v_call: TRBV14
cdr3_aa: CASSQLGTGASPLHF

j_call: TRBJ1-2
v_call: TRBV27
cdr3_aa: CASSTKTGGNGYTF

j_call: TRBJ1-3
v_call: TRBV28
cdr3_aa: CASSFRGVGNTIYF

j_call: TRBJ2-7
v_call: TRBV9
cdr3_aa: CASSVDPQRPYEQYF

j_call: TRBJ1-4
v_call: TRBV7-6
cdr3_aa: CASSLVAGSYEKLFF

j_call: TRBJ2-2
v_call: TRBV2
cdr3_aa: CASSWREGLDTGELFF